This TCR beta chain was profiled in a study of T cells in Graves' hyperthyroidism and ophthalmopathy. Uncontrolled infection, other autoimmune disease, pregnancy or lactation excluded patients. This clonotype was counted ten times or more. Its specificity is unknown. Amplified TCR beta CDR3 regions came from RNA transcripts. Researchers ran a first-round RT-PCR on the TCR CDR3 using the HTBI primer set. TCRdb re-analysed the multiplex PCR reads in MiXCR, keeping a single row per CDR3 protein. Here the sample spans around 350,000 distinct CDR3 sequences, roughly 15% being singletons. Trimming took 5 bases from V and 4 from J, leaving 11 bases between them. Germline CDR1 is SEHNR and CDR2 is FQNEAQ (reference sequence). CDR3 length equals 13 residues. The study's findings and limits: In validation, the model predicted ophthalmopathy. These predictions came a median roughly 6 months before onset.

The receptor was isolated from a woman in her sixties or seventies with Graves' ophthalmopathy. Sequencing was done on a sample of blood. The chain has TRBV7-9 and TRBJ1-2, with D perhaps TRBD1 (5 bases). The CDR3 nucleotides read TGTGCCAGCAGCCCCGGGACGGTCTATGGCTACACCTTC. Its translation: CASSPGTVYGYTF.